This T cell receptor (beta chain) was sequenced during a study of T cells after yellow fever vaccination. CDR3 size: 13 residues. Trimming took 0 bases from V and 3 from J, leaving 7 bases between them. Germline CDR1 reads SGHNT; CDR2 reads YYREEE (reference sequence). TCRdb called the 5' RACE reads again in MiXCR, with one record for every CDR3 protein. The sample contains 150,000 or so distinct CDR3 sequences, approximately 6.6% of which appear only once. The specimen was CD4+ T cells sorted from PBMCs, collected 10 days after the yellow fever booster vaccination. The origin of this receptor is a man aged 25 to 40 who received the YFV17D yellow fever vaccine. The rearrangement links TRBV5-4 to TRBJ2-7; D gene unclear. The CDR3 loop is CASSLADHYEQYF. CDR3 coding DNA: TGTGCCAGCAGCTTGGCAGATCACTACGAGCAGTACTTC.